One and the same sample provided the 27 T cell receptor beta chains below, sequenced in a study of blood T cell repertoires in COVID-19. Profiling relied on immunoSEQ multiplex PCR, and the TCRdb table lists in-frame clones only, not all of them. In the table there are over 75,000 clones, just over 85% of which are singletons. The sequenced material came from peripheral blood. The receptors derive from a man aged 45-65 years with COVID-19, enrolled during active disease.

The chain is built from TRBV11-2 and TRBJ1-1; maybe TRBD1 (6 bases). Germline V CDR1 and CDR2: SGHAT, FQNNGV. V lost 3 bases and J lost 8, with 16 bases in between. The CDR3 has 14 residues. The CDR3 spells CASSFGVTGPEAFF. CDR3 DNA sequence: TGTGCCAGCAGCTTCGGGGTGACAGGCCCGGAAGCTTTCTTT.

The CDR3: CASSLARAGDPGEQYF. The CDR3 DNA sequence: TGTGCCAGCAGCTTAGCGCGGGCGGGGGACCCCGGCGAGCAGTACTTC. The genes are TRBV7-9 and TRBJ2-7; the match to TRBD2 covers 7 bases. V dropped 0 bases and J dropped 6; count of bases not matched to a gene: 11. The CDR3 runs 16 residues. Germline lookup yields CDR1 SEHNR and CDR2 FQNEAQ (reference sequence). The full variable domain, with the rest looked up from reference TRBV7-9 and TRBJ2-7, is DTGVSQNPRHKITKRGQNVTFRCDPISEHNRLYWYRQTLGQGPEFLTYFQNEAQLEKSRLLSDRFSAERPKGSFSTLEIQRTEQGDSAMYLCASSLARAGDPGEQYFGPGTRLTVT.

There are a few counts of this clone. The chain employs TRBV7-2 and TRBJ1-2; a weak D match, TRBD1 (5 bases). Germline assignment: CDR1 SGHTA and CDR2 FQGNSA. The V gene lost 1 base and the J gene lost 8 bases, with 14 bases spanning the gap. The CDR3 spans 14 residues. CDR3 DNA: TGTGCCAGCAGCTTAGTAGTCAGGGTTGGCGGCTACACCTTC. Amino acids: CASSLVVRVGGYTF.

The chain has TRBV6-5 and TRBJ1-5; D is undetermined. Trimming shortened V by 4 bases and J by 6 bases, and 7 bases separated the two germline ends. The germline gives CDR1 MNHEY, CDR2 SVGAGI. The CDR3 totals 12 residues. The CDR3 sequence is CASSWGAQPQHF. For the CDR3, the DNA is TGTGCCAGCAGTTGGGGAGCTCAGCCCCAGCATTTT.

The V and J genes are TRBV19 and TRBJ1-6; D remains ambiguous. The CDR3 length is 13 residues. From germline, CDR1 is LNHDA and CDR2 SQIVND (reference sequence). Trimming cost V 6 bases and J 8 bases, with 11 bases left between them. The CDR3 sequence is CASRWASDSPLHF. CDR3 in DNA: TGTGCCAGTAGATGGGCCTCGGATTCACCCCTCCACTTT.

The chain is built from TRBV7-8 and TRBJ1-2, with 8 bases that match TRBD1. The CDR3 contains 15 residues. The V segment lost 4 bases and the J segment 3 bases; nucleotides outside the gene matches: 7. The germline gives CDR1 SGHVS, CDR2 FQNEAQ. DNA for the CDR3: TGTGCCAGCAGCTCCGCCGGGACAGGCGACTATGGCTACACCTTC. Amino acid sequence: CASSSAGTGDYGYTF.

The chain employs TRBV2 and TRBJ2-2; TRBD2 aligns across 12 bases. CDR3 length equals 16 residues. Germline V lookup: CDR1 SNHLY, CDR2 FYNNEI. The V and J ends lost 8 bases and 1 base, in that order; junction bases with no gene match: 5. CDR3 sequence (DNA): TGTGCCAGCGTACTAGCGGGGGGCCAGAACACCGGGGAGCTGTTTTTT. Translated, it gives CASVLAGGQNTGELFF.

This clone occurred a few times. This chain joins TRBV28 and TRBJ1-4, with D unclear. The CDR3 contains 11 residues. Germline assignment: CDR1 MDHEN and CDR2 SYDVKM. Trimming pared 2 bases from V and 9 bases from J, leaving 4 bases between. The CDR3 DNA reads TGTGCCAGCAGTTTAACAAAAAAACTGTTTTTT. Amino acid sequence: CASSLTKKLFF.

This clone was counted once. The chain recombines TRBV5-1 with TRBJ1-2; 9 bases are shared with TRBD1. Germline loops: CDR1 SGHRS, CDR2 YFSETQ. Trimming at V came to 4 bases and at J to 6 bases, leaving 10 bases not matched to a gene. The CDR3 extends over 15 amino acids. The CDR3 sequence: CASSLSPGQGDGYTF. The CDR3 DNA follows: TGCGCCAGCAGCCTCTCTCCGGGACAGGGTGATGGCTACACCTTC. Filled out from reference TRBV5-1 and TRBJ1-2, the complete variable domain reads KAGVTQTPRYLIKTRGQQVTLSCSPISGHRSVSWYQQTPGQGLQFLFEYFSETQRNKGNFPGRFSGRQFSNSRSEMNVSTLELGDSALYLCASSLSPGQGDGYTFGSGTRLTVV.

The chain joins TRBV19 to TRBJ2-5; TRBD1 agrees at 12 bases. Trimming removed 8 bases from V and 5 bases from J; junction bases left unmatched: 6. The CDR3 covers 14 residues. Germline V CDR1 and CDR2: LNHDA, SQIVND (reference sequence). DNA of the CDR3: TGTGCCAGTCGGGACAGGGGGCGCGGTGAGACCCAGTACTTC. This gives the protein CASRDRGRGETQYF. Complete variable domain (other parts from reference TRBV19 and TRBJ2-5): DGGITQSPKYLFRKEGQNVTLSCEQNLNHDAMYWYRQDPGQGLRLIYYSQIVNDFQKGDIAEGYSVSREKKESFPLTVTSAQKNPTAFYLCASRDRGRGETQYFGPGTRLLVL.

The chain carries TRBV10-1 and TRBJ2-1; TRBD1 is a possible D gene (6 bases). The V end lost 0 bases, the J end lost 0 bases, and 9 bases lay between the germline ends. The CDR3 is 16 amino acids. Germline V gives CDR1 WNHNN, CDR2 SYGVQD (reference sequence). This CDR3 is CASSESGASSYNEQFF. CDR3 bases: TGCGCCAGCAGTGAGTCGGGGGCTAGCTCCTACAATGAGCAGTTCTTC.

This rearrangement joins TRBV5-1 to TRBJ2-2, with 9 bases lining up with TRBD1. V was pared by 4 bases and J by 5 bases, with 3 bases of the junction left unmatched. The CDR3 sequence is 14 residues long. CDR1 and CDR2 from the germline V gene are SGHRS and YFSETQ. CDR3 loop: CASSMGQGTGELFF. Written as DNA, the CDR3 is TGCGCCAGCAGCATGGGACAGGGTACCGGGGAGCTGTTTTTT.

The rearrangement uses TRBV14 and TRBJ1-2, with a weak D call TRBD1 (5 bases). Germline CDR1 and CDR2: SGHDN and FVKESK. The CDR3 runs 15 residues. V lost 1 base and J lost 5, with 14 bases in between. The CDR3 reads CASSQVDGGRYGYTF. The CDR3 DNA follows: TGTGCCAGCAGCCAAGTGGACGGGGGGAGGTATGGCTACACCTTC.

The V and J genes are TRBV28 and TRBJ1-6; tentative D call: TRBD1 (5 bases). V shed 3 bases and J shed 10 bases, with 22 bases lying between them. Germline CDR1 and CDR2: MDHEN and SYDVKM. The CDR3 length is 17 residues. CDR3 region: CASSFPLRHGGGSPLHF. The DNA of the CDR3 is TGTGCCAGCAGTTTTCCCTTGAGGCACGGGGGAGGCTCACCCCTCCACTTT.

The rearrangement links TRBV9 to TRBJ2-3, with TRBD1 matching 9 bases. Unmatched junction bases numbered 14, after V lost 4 bases and J lost 2 bases. There are 18 residues in the CDR3. The germline V gene encodes CDR1 SGDLS and CDR2 YYNGEE. CDR3 loop: CASSTGTGRGPPTDTQYF. DNA of the CDR3: TGTGCCAGCAGCACCGGGACAGGGAGAGGGCCCCCCACAGATACGCAGTATTTT. Variable domain in full (rest from reference TRBV9 and TRBJ2-3): DSGVTQTPKHLITATGQRVTLRCSPRSGDLSVYWYQQSLDQGLQFLIQYYNGEERAKGNILERFSAQQFPDLHSELNLSSLELGDSALYFCASSTGTGRGPPTDTQYFGPGTRLTVL.

The rearrangement uses TRBV5-6 and TRBJ2-3; TRBD2 matches at 11 bases. Germline trimming cut 2 bases from V and 6 bases from J; bases unmatched to any gene: 11. CDR1 and CDR2 (germline): SGHDT, YYEEEE. The CDR3 sequence is 17 residues long. The CDR3 here is CASSFSGTSGFPDTQYF. The CDR3 nucleotides are TGTGCCAGCAGCTTCTCTGGGACTAGCGGATTCCCGGATACGCAGTATTTT.

The CDR3 here is CASILRDTESSGNTIYF. The CDR3 region has the DNA TGTGCCAGTATTCTCCGGGACACCGAAAGCTCTGGAAACACCATATATTTT. The gene calls are TRBV19 and TRBJ1-3; possible D gene TRBD1, 6 bases. With 7 bases removed from V and 0 bases from J, the gap between germline ends came to 19 bases. The CDR3 is made up of 17 amino acids. The germline V gene encodes CDR1 LNHDA and CDR2 SQIVND (reference sequence).

The chain couples TRBV11-2 to TRBJ1-2; D is undetermined. This CDR3 contains 13 residues. V lost 6 bases and J 2 bases, leaving 10 bases between the germline ends. The germline V gene has CDR1 SGHAT and CDR2 FQNNGV. The CDR3 loop is CASRQTGNYGYTF. CDR3 nucleotide sequence: TGTGCCAGCAGGCAGACGGGGAACTATGGCTACACCTTC.

The rearrangement uses TRBV2 and TRBJ2-6, with 8 bases identical to TRBD1. Germline trimming cut 4 bases from V and 0 bases from J; bases unmatched to any gene: 8. The CDR3 has 18 amino acids. Germline CDR1 and CDR2: SNHLY and FYNNEI. The CDR3 DNA follows: TGTGCCAGCAGTGTAGTCCGGGACAGGCTCTCTGGGGCCAACGTCCTGACTTTC. Protein: CASSVVRDRLSGANVLTF.

This clone occurred a few times. J is TRBJ2-1 and V is TRBV3-1 (or the pseudogene TRBV3-2), with TRBD2 as a possible D gene (6 bases). V shed 2 bases and J shed 8 bases, with 28 bases lying between them. The CDR3 spans 19 residues. CDR1 is LGHDT and CDR2 is YNNKEL in the germline V gene (reference sequence). The CDR3 loop is CASSQQVGGGTSPGDEQFF. The CDR3, as DNA: TGTGCCAGCAGCCAACAGGTGGGAGGTGGCACTAGCCCCGGGGATGAGCAGTTCTTC.

This chain links TRBV15 with TRBJ1-6, with 10 bases that match TRBD1. Germline CDR1 and CDR2: LNHNV and YYDKDF (reference sequence). V dropped 3 bases and J dropped 9; count of bases not matched to a gene: 2. The CDR3 spans 14 residues. This CDR3 reads CATSRDRGVSPLHF. CDR3 nucleotide sequence: TGTGCCACCAGCAGGGACAGGGGGGTTTCACCCCTCCACTTT.

The rearrangement joins TRBV19 to TRBJ1-6; D is undetermined. Germline V lookup: CDR1 LNHDA, CDR2 SQIVND (reference sequence). The CDR3 extends over 16 amino acids. Trimming shortened V by 3 bases and J by 11 bases, and 20 bases separated the two germline ends. The CDR3 region has the DNA TGTGCCAGTAGTATGCTCCTTCGGACTGCGGAGGCACCCCTCCACTTT. Translating gives CASSMLLRTAEAPLHF.

The sample holds one count of this clone. The chain combines TRBV3-1 (or the pseudogene TRBV3-2) with TRBJ2-2, with D uncertain. The CDR3 has 15 residues. The germline V gene encodes CDR1 LGHDT and CDR2 YNNKEL (reference sequence). The ends were cut back, 0 bases at V and 7 bases at J, with 12 bases in the middle. DNA of the CDR3: TGTGCCAGCAGCCAAGATATCGCGCTTTTCGGGGAGCTGTTTTTT. It yields the protein CASSQDIALFGELFF.

The chain couples TRBV6-5 to TRBJ1-6; D call uncertain. V gave up 7 bases and J gave up 10 bases, with 11 bases separating them. This CDR3 is built from 12 residues. Germline assignment: CDR1 MNHEY and CDR2 SVGAGI. The CDR3 loop is CASIFGESPLHF. The CDR3 DNA reads TGTGCCAGCATTTTCGGGGAGTCACCCCTCCACTTT.

This clone was detected only once. CDR3: CASSQEQGALLNEKLFF. The CDR3 nucleotides read TGCGCCAGCAGCCAAGAACAGGGGGCTCTCTTAAATGAAAAACTGTTTTTT. The chain uses TRBV4-1 and TRBJ1-4, with 9 positions matching TRBD1. The ends lost 0 bases at V and 5 bases at J; junction bases unmatched: 7. The CDR3 length is 17 residues. Per the germline V gene, CDR1 is MGHRA and CDR2 is YSYEKL.

This chain joins TRBV27 and TRBJ2-7; D is perhaps TRBD1 (6 bases). Germline CDR1 and CDR2: MNHEY and SMNVEV (reference sequence). V was shortened by 0 bases and J by 0 bases, with 9 bases between the two germline ends. The CDR3 sequence is 15 residues long. The CDR3 protein is CASSLSGRGSYEQYF. CDR3 nucleotide sequence: TGTGCCAGCAGTTTATCAGGCAGGGGCTCCTACGAGCAGTACTTC.

This chain connects TRBV6-5 to TRBJ2-2; possible D gene TRBD2, 5 bases. The germline V and J ends were trimmed by 5 bases and 3 bases, with 10 bases remaining between them. Germline CDR1 is MNHEY and CDR2 is SVGAGI. CDR3 length: 14 residues. The CDR3, as DNA: TGTGCCAGCAGTCCGGGGATCTACACCGGGGAGCTGTTTTTT. Its protein is CASSPGIYTGELFF.